Each of the 18 T cell receptor beta chains below was sequenced from the same sample in a study of blood T cell repertoires in COVID-19. Profiled with immunoSEQ multiplex PCR; TCRdb holds only in-frame clones, not every one. This sample has over 250,000 clones, with about 90% found just once. Material: peripheral blood. Source of these receptors: a woman in her thirties or forties who had recovered from COVID-19.

V usage is TRBV5-4 and J usage is TRBJ2-1; TRBD2 is a possible D gene (7 bases). From germline, CDR1 is SGHNT and CDR2 YYREEE (reference sequence). The V and J ends lost 0 bases and 6 bases respectively, with 13 bases between them. The CDR3 spans 15 residues. The CDR3: CASSLGGGRINEQFF. The CDR3 nucleotides read TGTGCCAGCAGCTTGGGCGGGGGCCGGATCAATGAGCAGTTCTTC.

This sequence joins TRBV27 and TRBJ2-7, with D uncertain. The ends were cut back, 3 bases at V and 3 bases at J, with 12 bases in the middle. Germline CDR1 MNHEY, CDR2 SMNVEV (reference sequence). The CDR3 is 14 residues long. Here the CDR3 reads CASSLGQTLYEQYF. The CDR3 DNA is TGTGCCAGCAGTTTGGGCCAGACCCTCTACGAGCAGTACTTC.

The V and J genes are TRBV29-1 and TRBJ1-1; D perhaps matches TRBD1 (5 bases). The length of the CDR3 is 14 residues. Trimming left V 7 bases short and J 1 base short, with 16 bases between. Germline V gene data show CDR1 as SQVTM and CDR2 as ANQGSEA. The CDR3, as DNA: TGCAGCGCCCGGAAAGGGGTCGGGAACACTGAAGCTTTCTTT. Protein: CSARKGVGNTEAFF.

V and J are TRBV4-1 and TRBJ1-1, with TRBD1 as a possible D gene (6 bases). CDR3 length equals 16 residues. In germline, CDR1 is MGHRA, CDR2 YSYEKL. V lost 3 bases to trimming and J lost 1 base, with 15 bases between them. CDR3 sequence reads: CASSHPFGQQNTEAFF. CDR3 bases: TGCGCCAGCAGCCATCCATTCGGACAGCAGAACACTGAAGCTTTCTTT.

V usage is TRBV15 and J usage is TRBJ1-2; D is possibly TRBD1 (6 bases). CDR3 size: 16 residues. Germline V CDR1 and CDR2: LNHNV, YYDKDF (reference sequence). V lost 3 bases and J 2 bases, leaving 16 bases between the germline ends. CDR3 region: CATSRGAGAGNYGYTF. The CDR3 DNA is TGTGCCACCAGCAGGGGGGCGGGAGCGGGGAACTATGGCTACACCTTC.

V is TRBV9 and J is TRBJ2-1; TRBD1 matches at 12 bases. Germline V gene data show CDR1 as SGDLS and CDR2 as YYNGEE. This CDR3 has 16 amino acids. The V gene end was trimmed by 0 bases and the J gene end by 9 bases; junction bases not matched to a gene: 7. The CDR3 DNA reads as TGTGCCAGCAGCGTAGCTGGGGGACAGGGGGCCGGTGAGCAGTTCTTC. Amino acid sequence: CASSVAGGQGAGEQFF.

The chain uses TRBV5-6 and TRBJ2-1, with unresolved D. The CDR3 is made up of 13 amino acids. Germline assignment: CDR1 SGHDT and CDR2 YYEEEE. V was shortened by 2 bases and J by 7 bases, with 10 bases between the two germline ends. Written as DNA, the CDR3 is TGTGCCAGCAGCTTTCGCCCGGAGAATGAGCAGTTCTTC. Its protein is CASSFRPENEQFF.

V is TRBV27 and J is TRBJ1-2, with D possibly TRBD1 on 5 matching bases. The CDR3 consists of 13 residues. The germline V gene has CDR1 MNHEY and CDR2 SMNVEV (reference sequence). V shed 0 bases and J shed 7 bases, with 9 bases lying between them. The CDR3 loop is CASSLSPGGGYTF. The CDR3 DNA reads as TGTGCCAGCAGTTTATCGCCCGGGGGTGGCTACACCTTC.

The chain joins TRBV9 to TRBJ1-2; 9 bases agree with TRBD1. The trim removed 4 bases at V and 4 bases at J, leaving 11 bases unmatched. Per the germline V gene, CDR1 is SGDLS and CDR2 is YYNGEE. The CDR3 sequence is 16 residues long. The chain's CDR3 is CASSPPTGGSAYGYTF. CDR3 coding DNA: TGTGCCAGCAGCCCACCGACAGGGGGAAGTGCCTATGGCTACACCTTC.

The chain uses TRBV27 and TRBJ2-5; a possible D gene is TRBD1 (6 bases). Germline-derived CDR1 and CDR2 are MNHEY and SMNVEV (reference sequence). The CDR3 has 15 amino acids. Deletions cut 0 bases from V and 7 bases from J, with 15 bases between. CDR3 bases: TGTGCCAGCAGTTTATCCCGACAGGCAGGTGGGACCCAGTACTTC. Translation: CASSLSRQAGGTQYF.

This clone was observed a single time. The V gene is TRBV6-5, the J gene TRBJ1-2, with 9 bases identical to TRBD1. This CDR3 has 15 amino acids. V gave up 2 bases and J gave up 6 bases; unmatched junction bases: 7. Germline assignment: CDR1 MNHEY and CDR2 SVGAGI. The CDR3 spells CASSYAYYRGHGYTF. The DNA of the CDR3 is TGTGCCAGCAGTTACGCGTACTACAGGGGGCATGGCTACACCTTC.

The rearrangement uses TRBV9 and TRBJ2-7; 8 bases align to TRBD1. The germline V gene encodes CDR1 SGDLS and CDR2 YYNGEE. The CDR3 consists of 14 residues. After removal of 2 bases from V and 6 bases from J, the junction contained 7 bases not matched to a gene. The CDR3 here is CASSVEAGGSEQYF. In nucleotides, the CDR3 is TGTGCCAGCAGCGTCGAAGCAGGGGGCAGCGAGCAGTACTTC.

V and J are TRBV27 and TRBJ2-3, with TRBD2 matching 8 bases. Germline trimming cut 5 bases from V and 7 bases from J; bases unmatched to any gene: 14. The CDR3 covers 16 residues. Germline V gives CDR1 MNHEY, CDR2 SMNVEV (reference sequence). This chain's CDR3 is CASSRTSSGGPHTQYF. CDR3 coding DNA: TGTGCCAGCAGTCGGACCTCCTCGGGGGGGCCCCATACGCAGTATTTT.

This chain links TRBV19 with TRBJ1-4; no definite D call. CDR3 length equals 15 residues. Trimming removed 7 bases at V and 5 bases at J, with 17 bases between. Germline V lookup: CDR1 LNHDA, CDR2 SQIVND (reference sequence). CDR3 in amino acids: CASTPLGALNEKLFF. As DNA, the CDR3 is TGTGCCAGTACCCCACTAGGAGCGTTGAATGAAAAACTGTTTTTT.

This CDR3 is CASSLVGTSGHEQYF. The CDR3 bases are TGTGCCAGCAGCTTAGTAGGGACTAGCGGACACGAGCAGTACTTC. The chain combines TRBV11-3 with TRBJ2-7; 11 bases are a match to TRBD2. This CDR3 comprises 15 residues. Germline CDR1 reads SGHNT; CDR2 reads YENEEA. V was pared by 1 base and J by 5 bases, with 4 bases of the junction left unmatched.

The J gene is TRBJ1-1, the V gene TRBV29-1; 7 nucleotides align to TRBD1. The V segment lost 5 bases and the J segment 1 base; nucleotides outside the gene matches: 16. The length of the CDR3 is 17 residues. Germline CDR1 is SQVTM and CDR2 is ANQGSEA. In DNA form, the CDR3 reads TGCAGCGTTAGAGCGACCCACAGGGGATTGGCGAACACTGAAGCTTTCTTT. It specifies CSVRATHRGLANTEAFF.

The chain carries TRBV7-8 and TRBJ2-1; 15 positions agree with TRBD2. This CDR3 spans 16 amino acids. The ends lost 8 bases at V and 13 bases at J; junction bases unmatched: 15. CDR1 SGHVS and CDR2 FQNEAQ come from the germline V gene. The CDR3 protein is CASYTGWGLAGGLQFF. CDR3 DNA sequence: TGTGCCAGCTATACCGGTTGGGGACTAGCGGGGGGACTACAGTTCTTC. Full variable domain (outside the CDR3, taken from reference TRBV7-8 and TRBJ2-1): GAGVSQSPRYKVAKRGQDVALRCDPISGHVSLFWYQQALGQGPEFLTYFQNEAQLDKSGLPSDRFFAERPEGSVSTLKIQRTQQEDSAVYLCASYTGWGLAGGLQFFGPGTRLTVL.

The chain is built from TRBV5-5 and TRBJ2-7; 11 bases match TRBD2. Trimming took 4 bases from V and 0 from J; bases not matched to a gene: 12. The germline V gene has CDR1 SGHKS and CDR2 YYEKEE (reference sequence). This CDR3 comprises 18 residues. The CDR3 reads CASSPDGLAGTDSYEQYF. The CDR3 DNA follows: TGTGCCAGCAGCCCAGATGGACTAGCGGGTACCGACTCCTACGAGCAGTACTTC.